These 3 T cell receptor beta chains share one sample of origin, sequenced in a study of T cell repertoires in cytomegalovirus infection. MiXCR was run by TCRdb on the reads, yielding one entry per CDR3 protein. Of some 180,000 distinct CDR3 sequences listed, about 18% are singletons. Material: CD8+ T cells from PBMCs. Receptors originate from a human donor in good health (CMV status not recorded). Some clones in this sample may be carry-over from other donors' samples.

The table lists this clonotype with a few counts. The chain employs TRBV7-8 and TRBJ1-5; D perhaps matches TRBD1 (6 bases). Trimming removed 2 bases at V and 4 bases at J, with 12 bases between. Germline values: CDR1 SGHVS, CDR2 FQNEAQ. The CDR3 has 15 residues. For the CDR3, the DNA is TGTGCCAGCAGCTTACTCGGGACACAGAATCAGCCCCAGCATTTT. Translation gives CASSLLGTQNQPQHF.

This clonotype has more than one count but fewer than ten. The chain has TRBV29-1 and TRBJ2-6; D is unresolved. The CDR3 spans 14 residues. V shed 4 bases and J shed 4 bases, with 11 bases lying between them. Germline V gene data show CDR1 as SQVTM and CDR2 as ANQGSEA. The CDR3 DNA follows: TGCAGCGTTGGTAGTGGCTCCGGGGCCAACGTCCTGACTTTC. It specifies CSVGSGSGANVLTF.

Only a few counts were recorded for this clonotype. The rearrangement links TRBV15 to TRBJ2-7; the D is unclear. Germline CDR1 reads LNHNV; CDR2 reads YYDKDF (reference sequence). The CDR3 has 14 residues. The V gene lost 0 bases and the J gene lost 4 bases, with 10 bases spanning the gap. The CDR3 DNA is TGTGCCACCAGCAGAGATCGTGGGGTTTACGAGCAGTACTTC. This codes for CATSRDRGVYEQYF.